These 23 T cell receptor beta chains came from one sample sequenced in a study of response to subunit inactivated influenza vaccine. TCRdb fed the RT-PCR reads into MiXCR, producing one record per CDR3 protein. Of 700,000 to 900,000 distinct CDR3 sequences listed, approximately 21% are singletons. The sequencing here drew on PBMCs from blood, taken more than 4 days after vaccination. All receptors come from a man aged 50-60 years who received an inactivated influenza vaccine.

The chain recombines TRBV18 with TRBJ2-7; D call uncertain. This CDR3 spans 14 amino acids. Germline V gene lookup returns CDR1 KGHSH and CDR2 LQKENI. V lost 4 bases to trimming and J lost 7 bases, with 17 bases between them. This CDR3 is CASSLNEQVSEQYF. CDR3 nucleotide sequence: TGTGCCAGCTCACTTAACGAGCAGGTCTCGGAGCAGTACTTC.

The genes are TRBV12-3 or TRBV12-4 and TRBJ1-1; D gene uncertain. Deletions cut 7 bases from V and 1 base from J, with 4 bases between. This CDR3 contains 11 residues. The CDR3 is CASKKNTEAFF. CDR3 coding DNA: TGTGCCAGCAAGAAGAACACTGAAGCTTTCTTT.

This clonotype turned up a few times. This rearrangement joins TRBV24-1 to TRBJ2-1; D possibly corresponds to TRBD1 (6 bases). V was pared by 7 bases and J by 7 bases, with 7 bases between. The CDR3 runs 11 residues. Germline assignment: CDR1 KGHDR and CDR2 SFDVKD. CDR3: CATRTGNEQFF. In nucleotides, the CDR3 is TGTGCCACCAGAACAGGGAATGAGCAGTTCTTC.

This clonotype was counted between two and nine times. This chain connects TRBV6-6 to TRBJ2-1; 11 nucleotides line up with TRBD2. The junction had 4 bases not matched to a gene; V was cut back by 7 bases and J by 8 bases. The CDR3 runs to 13 residues. Germline values: CDR1 MNHNY, CDR2 SVGAGI (reference sequence). The CDR3 protein is CASTSGRPYEQFF. The CDR3 nucleotides are TGTGCCAGCACTAGCGGGAGGCCGTATGAGCAGTTCTTC.

The chain is built from TRBV6-5 and TRBJ2-5; perhaps TRBD2 as D (6 bases). CDR1 and CDR2 from the germline V gene are MNHEY and SVGAGI. The CDR3 runs 15 residues. The V end lost 2 bases, the J end lost 5 bases, and 15 bases lay between the germline ends. CDR3 coding DNA: TGTGCCAGCAGTTACCGCGCAGGCGGGGTGGAGACCCAGTACTTC. Its protein is CASSYRAGGVETQYF.

The chain recombines TRBV10-3 with TRBJ2-5, with 13 bases matching TRBD2. The germline CDR1 and CDR2 sequences are ENHRY and SYGVKD. The CDR3 is 17 amino acids. Trimming cost V 6 bases and J 6 bases; bases outside gene matches: 13. In DNA form, the CDR3 reads TGTGCCATCAGCCCAACTAGCGGGGGGGCCGGTGGAAAGACCCAGTACTTC. Translating it yields CAISPTSGGAGGKTQYF.

Only a few counts were recorded for this clonotype. The CDR3 loop is CSVRPGGDQPQHF. CDR3 sequence (DNA): TGCAGCGTCCGACCAGGGGGCGATCAGCCCCAGCATTTT. The chain uses TRBV29-1 and TRBJ1-5, with 8 bases fitting TRBD1. J was trimmed by 5 bases and V by 6 bases; bases with no gene match: 6. There are 13 residues in the CDR3. Germline V gives CDR1 SQVTM, CDR2 ANQGSEA.

V is TRBV3-1 and J is TRBJ1-5; D gene ambiguous. Germline values: CDR1 LGHDT, CDR2 YNNKEL (reference sequence). The V and J ends lost 0 bases and 7 bases respectively, with 7 bases between them. The CDR3 length is 13 residues. CDR3 sequence (DNA): TGTGCCAGCAGCCAAGAACCGGGACAGCCCCAGCATTTT. It yields the protein CASSQEPGQPQHF.

The chain joins TRBV5-5 to TRBJ2-3, with 10 bases lining up with TRBD2. CDR1 and CDR2 from the germline V gene are SGHKS and YYEKEE (reference sequence). J was trimmed by 4 bases and V by 4 bases; bases with no gene match: 6. The CDR3 has 15 amino acids. The chain's CDR3 is CASSHRLAGSDTQYF. CDR3 nucleotides: TGTGCCAGCAGCCACCGACTAGCGGGTTCAGATACGCAGTATTTT.

V usage is TRBV28 and J usage is TRBJ2-5; 9 bases are a match to TRBD2. This CDR3 is 16 amino acids long. V shed 4 bases, J shed 5 bases, and the junction held 11 bases outside the gene matches. Per the germline V gene, CDR1 is MDHEN and CDR2 is SYDVKM. The CDR3, as DNA: TGTGCCAGCAGTTCCGTAGCGGGAGTTCTGCGGGAGACCCAGTACTTC. Amino acids: CASSSVAGVLRETQYF.

This clonotype has just one count. V and J are TRBV15 and TRBJ2-3; tentative D call: TRBD1 (6 bases). V lost 0 bases and J lost 6, with 13 bases in between. CDR3 length: 15 amino acids. Germline CDR1 LNHNV, CDR2 YYDKDF (reference sequence). As DNA, the CDR3 is TGTGCCACCAGCAGAGATTTCCCAGGGGCGGATACGCAGTATTTT. It yields the protein CATSRDFPGADTQYF.

The rearrangement links TRBV28 to TRBJ2-4; the D is unclear. The CDR3 spans 13 residues. The V gene's germline CDR1 is MDHEN and CDR2 SYDVKM. Trimming removed 6 bases at V and 6 bases at J, with 12 bases between. This chain's CDR3 is CASRRQSLNIQYF. The CDR3 nucleotides are TGTGCCAGCAGGCGCCAGAGCCTAAACATTCAGTACTTC.

This clonotype was seen ten or more times. This sequence joins TRBV18 and TRBJ2-1; D gene unclear. Germline CDR1 reads KGHSH; CDR2 reads LQKENI. V was cut by 2 bases and J by 8 bases, with 4 bases left in between. The CDR3 is 11 amino acids. The CDR3 DNA follows: TGTGCCAGCTCACCAGGGTATGAGCAGTTCTTC. Protein product: CASSPGYEQFF. The full variable domain, completed using reference TRBV18 and TRBJ2-1, is NAGVMQNPRHLVRRRGQEARLRCSPMKGHSHVYWYRQLPEEGLKFMVYLQKENIIDESGMPKERFSAEFPKEGPSILRIQQVVRGDSAAYFCASSPGYEQFFGPGTRLTVL.

The CDR3 reads CASSKGQGYDSPLHF. The CDR3 DNA reads TGTGCCAGCAGCAAGGGACAGGGGTATGATTCACCCCTCCACTTT. The chain combines TRBV6-1 with TRBJ1-6; 10 bases map to TRBD1. Losses at the gene ends were 6 bases for V and 8 bases for J; bases not matched to a gene: 7. Germline values: CDR1 MNHNS, CDR2 SASEGT. This CDR3 has 15 amino acids.

The chain is built from TRBV6-2 or TRBV6-3 and TRBJ2-1; the D gene is possibly TRBD2 (6 bases). Germline CDR1 MNHEY, CDR2 SVGEGT. The CDR3 extends over 16 amino acids. Trimming removed 2 bases at V and 3 bases at J, with 14 bases between. CDR3 coding DNA: TGTGCCAGCAGTTACATGGGCGGAGGGAACTACAATGAGCAGTTCTTC. This sequence encodes CASSYMGGGNYNEQFF.

V and J are TRBV6-2 or TRBV6-3 and TRBJ2-7; maybe TRBD1 (5 bases). The CDR3 spans 16 residues. Germline CDR1 and CDR2: MNHEY and SVGEGT. V was pared by 6 bases and J by 2 bases, with 20 bases between. CDR3 nucleotides: TGTGCCAGCAGAGGCCTCACAGGTCAGAAGGCCTACGAGCAGTACTTC. Its protein product is CASRGLTGQKAYEQYF.

This chain links TRBV18 with TRBJ2-7; 12 bases line up with TRBD1. The CDR3 is made up of 16 amino acids. The germline V gene has CDR1 KGHSH and CDR2 LQKENI. Germline trimming cut 2 bases from V and 6 bases from J; bases unmatched to any gene: 8. Written as DNA, the CDR3 is TGTGCCAGCTCACCAAACTCCGGGACAGGGGGCGGCGAGCAGTACTTC. Translated, it gives CASSPNSGTGGGEQYF. The full variable domain, completed using reference TRBV18 and TRBJ2-7, is NAGVMQNPRHLVRRRGQEARLRCSPMKGHSHVYWYRQLPEEGLKFMVYLQKENIIDESGMPKERFSAEFPKEGPSILRIQQVVRGDSAAYFCASSPNSGTGGGEQYFGPGTRLTVT.

This clonotype was observed a handful of times. The chain carries TRBV12-5 and TRBJ2-1; no definite D call. CDR1 LGHNT and CDR2 FRNRAP come from the germline V gene. The CDR3 consists of 12 residues. The V and J ends lost 7 bases and 0 bases respectively, with 4 bases between them. The CDR3: CASATSYNEQFF. The CDR3 bases are TGTGCTAGTGCCACCTCCTACAATGAGCAGTTCTTC.

This clonotype was counted only a few times. The chain couples TRBV19 to TRBJ2-5, with a weak D call TRBD2 (6 bases). CDR1 and CDR2 (germline): LNHDA, SQIVND (reference sequence). This CDR3 has 13 residues. V gave up 4 bases and J gave up 0 bases, with 6 bases separating them. In DNA, the CDR3 is TGTGCCAGTAGTAAGCGGGACCAAGAGACCCAGTACTTC. Protein: CASSKRDQETQYF.

This clonotype showed up just a few times. The chain combines TRBV24-1 with TRBJ2-7; 7 positions agree with TRBD1. Germline CDR1 and CDR2: KGHDR and SFDVKD. The V segment lost 7 bases and the J segment 4 bases; nucleotides outside the gene matches: 12. The CDR3 has 15 amino acids. The DNA of the CDR3 is TGTGCCACCAGCTATACCGGGACAGTGTTTTACGAGCAGTACTTC. Translated, it gives CATSYTGTVFYEQYF.

This clonotype was seen only a few times. The chain employs TRBV29-1 and TRBJ2-3; D not resolved. CDR1 SQVTM and CDR2 ANQGSEA come from the germline V gene. The CDR3 extends over 15 amino acids. V was shortened by 3 bases and J by 0 bases, with 13 bases between the two germline ends. The CDR3 reads CSVDGVSLSTDTQYF. The CDR3 bases are TGCAGCGTTGACGGAGTATCCCTTAGCACAGATACGCAGTATTTT.

This clonotype was seen a handful of times. The chain has TRBV20-1 and TRBJ2-6, with TRBD2 matching 7 bases. The V gene's germline CDR1 is DFQATT and CDR2 SNEGSKA (reference sequence). The CDR3 runs 17 residues. V was pared by 0 bases and J by 2 bases, with 7 bases of the junction left unmatched. The CDR3 region has the DNA TGCAGTGCTAGAGACCTTGGGCGGGGGACTGGGGCCAACGTCCTGACTTTC. This encodes CSARDLGRGTGANVLTF.

The chain uses TRBV2 and TRBJ2-1; 9 nucleotides agree with TRBD2. The CDR3 consists of 20 residues. Germline CDR1 is SNHLY and CDR2 is FYNNEI. V trimming: 2 bases; J trimming: 9 bases; junction bases outside the gene matches: 23. The CDR3 nucleotides read TGTGCCAGCAGTGAACCTCGAGGGCCCGCGGGGGGGCTTAGTCGGTCTGAGCAGTTCTTC. This translates into CASSEPRGPAGGLSRSEQFF.